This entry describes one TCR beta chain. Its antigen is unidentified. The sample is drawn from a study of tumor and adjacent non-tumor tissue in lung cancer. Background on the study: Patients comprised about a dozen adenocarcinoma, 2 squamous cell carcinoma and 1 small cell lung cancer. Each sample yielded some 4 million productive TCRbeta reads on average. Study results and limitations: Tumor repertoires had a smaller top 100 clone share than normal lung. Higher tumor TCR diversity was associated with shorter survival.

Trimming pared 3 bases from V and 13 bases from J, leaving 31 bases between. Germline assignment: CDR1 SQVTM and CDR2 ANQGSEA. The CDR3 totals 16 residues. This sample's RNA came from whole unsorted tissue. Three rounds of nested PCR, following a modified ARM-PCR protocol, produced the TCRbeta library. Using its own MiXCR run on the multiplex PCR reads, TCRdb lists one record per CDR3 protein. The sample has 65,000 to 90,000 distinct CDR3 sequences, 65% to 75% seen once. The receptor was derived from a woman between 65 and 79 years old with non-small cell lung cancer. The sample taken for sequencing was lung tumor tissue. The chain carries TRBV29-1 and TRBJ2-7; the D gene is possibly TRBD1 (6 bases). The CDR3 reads CSVEKSGTLGTYERYF. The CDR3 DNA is TGCAGCGTTGAGAAATCCGGGACATTGGGCACCTACGAGCGATACTTC.